The 21 T cell receptor beta chains listed next were all sequenced from one sample in a study of T-cell memory formation after mild COVID-19. TCRdb re-called the 5' RACE reads with MiXCR, one entry per CDR3 protein. The data hold more than 70,000 distinct CDR3 sequences, with approximately 14% observed a single time. Material: PBMCs or a T cell subset sorted from them (not recorded which). These TCRs come from an adult woman who had mild COVID-19 (a few samples of this study predate the infection). Cell type and time point are not known.

The chain has TRBV19 and TRBJ2-4, with unresolved D. The CDR3 sequence is 16 residues long. From germline, CDR1 is LNHDA and CDR2 SQIVND (reference sequence). With 1 base removed from V and 3 bases from J, the gap between germline ends came to 13 bases. CDR3 residues: CASSIVPGSFKNIQYF. The CDR3 nucleotides are TGTGCCAGTAGTATAGTCCCCGGGTCCTTCAAAAACATTCAGTACTTC.

This rearrangement joins TRBV11-2 to TRBJ2-1, with D unresolved. The CDR3 consists of 15 residues. The V end lost 2 bases, the J end lost 4 bases, and 12 bases lay between the germline ends. Per the germline V gene, CDR1 is SGHAT and CDR2 is FQNNGV. The CDR3 spells CASSLPRTGYNEQFF. CDR3 sequence (DNA): TGTGCCAGCAGCTTACCACGGACCGGGTACAATGAGCAGTTCTTC.

This clonotype was seen many times. The chain is built from TRBV7-9 and TRBJ2-1; no clear D gene. Germline V gene sequence: CDR1 SEHNR, CDR2 FQNEAQ (reference sequence). Trimming removed 0 bases from V and 8 bases from J, with 14 bases in between. The CDR3 length is 15 residues. The CDR3 region has the DNA TGTGCCAGCAGCTTAGCGGACGGGTCCCCTTATGAGCAGTTCTTC. Its translation is CASSLADGSPYEQFF.

The chain has TRBV4-1 and TRBJ1-2; no clear D gene. The length of the CDR3 is 15 residues. Trimming shortened V by 0 bases and J by 0 bases, and 8 bases separated the two germline ends. Germline CDR1 MGHRA, CDR2 YSYEKL. CDR3: CASSQDTETNYGYTF. The CDR3 DNA sequence: TGCGCCAGCAGCCAAGATACAGAAACTAACTATGGCTACACCTTC.

CDR3 protein: CASSKVGGLIAKNIQYF. Here the CDR3 DNA reads TGTGCCAGCTCCAAGGTTGGGGGGCTCATAGCCAAAAACATTCAGTACTTC. The rearrangement uses TRBV12-3 or TRBV12-4 and TRBJ2-4; the D call may be TRBD1 or TRBD2 (6 bases each). This CDR3 has 17 amino acids. V was clipped by 8 bases and J by 0 bases, with 20 bases between them.

This clonotype was counted between two and nine times. CDR3 sequence reads: CASSLTGPGDTQYF. CDR3 in DNA: TGTGCCAGCAGTTTGACAGGGCCGGGAGATACGCAGTATTTT. The genes are TRBV12-3 or TRBV12-4 and TRBJ2-3, with 7 nucleotides matching TRBD1. V lost 3 bases to trimming and J lost 5 bases; unmatched junction nucleotides: 5. The CDR3 totals 14 residues.

This clonotype was counted only a few times. The V gene is TRBV15, the J gene TRBJ2-7; perhaps D is TRBD1 or TRBD2 (5 bases each). The CDR3 sequence is 15 residues long. V lost 0 bases and J 2 bases, leaving 11 bases between the germline ends. Germline lookup yields CDR1 LNHNV and CDR2 YYDKDF (reference sequence). Here the CDR3 DNA reads TGTGCCACCAGCAGAGATCGTGGGACGACCTACGAGCAGTACTTC. It codes for CATSRDRGTTYEQYF.

This clonotype was detected a few times. The chain uses TRBV7-9 and TRBJ2-4, with TRBD2 matching 9 bases. This CDR3 comprises 18 residues. CDR1 SEHNR and CDR2 FQNEAQ come from the germline V gene (reference sequence). Trimming removed 0 bases from V and 0 bases from J; junction bases left unmatched: 6. The CDR3 spells CASSLALVAGVAKNIQYF. The CDR3 DNA follows: TGTGCCAGCAGCTTAGCGTTGGTAGCGGGGGTAGCCAAAAACATTCAGTACTTC.

This clonotype was picked up many times. The chain uses TRBV7-9 and TRBJ2-7; TRBD1 might be the D (6 bases). The CDR3 has 17 amino acids. The germline V gene encodes CDR1 SEHNR and CDR2 FQNEAQ (reference sequence). The ends were cut back, 5 bases at V and 1 base at J, with 21 bases in the middle. The CDR3 bases are TGTGCCAGCAGCCACCGAGGACAGACACCCTATTCCTACGAGCAGTACTTC. Its protein is CASSHRGQTPYSYEQYF.

The chain carries TRBV7-9 and TRBJ2-3, with 10 nucleotides matching TRBD2. Germline CDR1 is SEHNR and CDR2 is FQNEAQ (reference sequence). The CDR3 totals 14 residues. After removal of 5 bases from V and 7 bases from J, the junction contained 6 bases not matched to a gene. CDR3 protein: CASSHATSGYTQYF. The CDR3 nucleotides read TGTGCCAGCAGCCATGCGACTAGCGGGTATACGCAGTATTTT.

This clonotype was seen only a few times. The genes are TRBV12-3 or TRBV12-4 and TRBJ2-3; D remains unclear. The V end was cut by 5 bases, the J end by 7 bases, with 13 bases between. CDR3 length: 13 amino acids. The CDR3 here is CASSLTTPNTQYF. Here the CDR3 DNA reads TGTGCCAGCAGTCTCACCACACCGAATACGCAGTATTTT.

The genes are TRBV12-3 or TRBV12-4 and TRBJ1-2; 7 bases match TRBD1. J lost 6 bases, V lost 5 bases, and 15 bases had no gene match. CDR3 size: 16 residues. For the CDR3, the DNA is TGTGCCAGCAGTATTGATCGGACAGGTAGATGGGATGGCTACACCTTC. This encodes CASSIDRTGRWDGYTF.

This clonotype was observed a few times. This chain uses TRBV5-1 with TRBJ2-5; possible D gene TRBD2, 5 bases. Germline loops: CDR1 SGHRS, CDR2 YFSETQ. This CDR3 has 17 residues. The V and J ends lost 0 bases and 5 bases respectively, with 20 bases between them. In DNA form, the CDR3 reads TGCGCCAGCAGCTTGGTAGGCGACACGTACTTAGCGGAGACCCAGTACTTC. Encoded protein: CASSLVGDTYLAETQYF.

The sample holds a few counts of this clonotype. This chain connects TRBV5-5 to TRBJ2-3, with 8 bases lining up with TRBD1. CDR1 and CDR2 (germline): SGHKS, YYEKEE (reference sequence). The J segment lost 0 bases and the V segment lost 0 bases, leaving 6 bases of the junction unmatched. CDR3 size: 17 residues. The CDR3 coding sequence is TGTGCCAGCAGCTTGGTAGGGACAGGAAGGAGCACAGATACGCAGTATTTT. Amino acid sequence: CASSLVGTGRSTDTQYF.

There are a few counts of this clonotype. V gene TRBV5-1 combines with J gene TRBJ2-1; D could derive from TRBD1 or TRBD2 (6 bases each). CDR1 and CDR2 from the germline V gene are SGHRS and YFSETQ. The ends were cut back, 1 base at V and 12 bases at J, with 23 bases in the middle. The CDR3 sequence is 16 residues long. The CDR3 bases are TGCGCCAGCAGCTTGATTGAGGGGGGCCCTGCGATGATGCAGTTCTTC. This sequence encodes CASSLIEGGPAMMQFF. Full variable domain (rest looked up from reference TRBV5-1 and TRBJ2-1): KAGVTQTPRYLIKTRGQQVTLSCSPISGHRSVSWYQQTPGQGLQFLFEYFSETQRNKGNFPGRFSGRQFSNSRSEMNVSTLELGDSALYLCASSLIEGGPAMMQFFGPGTRLTVL.

There are a few counts of this clonotype. The chain is built from TRBV4-1 and TRBJ1-1; D is uncertain. Germline V gene data show CDR1 as MGHRA and CDR2 as YSYEKL. There are 16 residues in the CDR3. V dropped 0 bases and J dropped 5 bases, with 16 bases sitting between them. The CDR3: CASSQDMVFGGTEAFF. CDR3 coding DNA: TGCGCCAGCAGCCAAGATATGGTCTTCGGAGGGACTGAAGCTTTCTTT.

This chain links TRBV12-3 or TRBV12-4 with TRBJ2-7; D not certain. CDR3 length equals 12 residues. Trimming took 6 bases from V and 0 from J, leaving 6 bases between them. CDR3 coding DNA: TGTGCCAGCAGATACCTCTCCTACGAGCAGTACTTC. Protein: CASRYLSYEQYF.

This clonotype showed up just a few times. The V and J genes are TRBV4-2 and TRBJ2-7; the match to TRBD2 covers 7 bases. The trim removed 4 bases at V and 4 bases at J, leaving 7 bases unmatched. This CDR3 has 14 residues. Germline V gene data show CDR1 as LGHNA and CDR2 as YNFKEQ. This CDR3 reads CASSLPGGEYEQYF. In nucleotides, the CDR3 is TGTGCCAGCAGCCTGCCGGGGGGAGAGTACGAGCAGTACTTC.

About this clonotype: At one boundary the junction diverges from the germline segment, which might be a read error. The V and J genes are TRBV2 and TRBJ1-1; no clear D. The CDR3 runs 13 residues. CDR1 is SNHLY, CDR2 FYNNEI, per germline. The CDR3 region is CASSIGQNTESFF. The CDR3 nucleotides are TGTGCCAGCAGTATAGGGCAGAACACTGAATCTTTCTTT.

The sample holds a few counts of this clonotype. V is TRBV3-1 and J is TRBJ2-4, with D perhaps TRBD2 (5 bases). From germline, CDR1 is LGHDT and CDR2 YNNKEL (reference sequence). V lost 0 bases to trimming and J lost 8 bases, with 11 bases between them. There are 14 residues in the CDR3. In nucleotides, the CDR3 is TGTGCCAGCAGCCAAGATTCGGGGTCGTACATTCAGTACTTC. It specifies CASSQDSGSYIQYF.

This clonotype showed up many times. The gene calls are TRBV4-1 and TRBJ2-2; D remains ambiguous. V was pared by 4 bases and J by 2 bases, with 20 bases between. The CDR3 is made up of 18 amino acids. Per the germline V gene, CDR1 is MGHRA and CDR2 is YSYEKL. CDR3 coding DNA: TGCGCCAGCAGCCCGCAGGAGATCGTAAGGTTCAACACCGGGGAGCTGTTTTTT. Amino acid sequence: CASSPQEIVRFNTGELFF.